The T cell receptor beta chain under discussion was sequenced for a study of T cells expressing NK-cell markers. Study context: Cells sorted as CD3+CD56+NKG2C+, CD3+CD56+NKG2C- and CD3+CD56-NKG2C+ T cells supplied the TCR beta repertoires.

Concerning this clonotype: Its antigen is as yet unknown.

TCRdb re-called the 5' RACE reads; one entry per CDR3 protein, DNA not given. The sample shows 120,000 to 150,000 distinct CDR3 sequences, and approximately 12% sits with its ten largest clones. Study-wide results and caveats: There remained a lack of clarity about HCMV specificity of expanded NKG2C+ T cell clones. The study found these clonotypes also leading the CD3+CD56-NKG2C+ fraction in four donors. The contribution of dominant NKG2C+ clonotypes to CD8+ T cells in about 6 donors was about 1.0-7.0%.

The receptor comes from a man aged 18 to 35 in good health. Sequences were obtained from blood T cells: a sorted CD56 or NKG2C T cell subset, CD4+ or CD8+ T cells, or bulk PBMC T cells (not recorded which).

The CDR3 protein is CSAYTGGTGTDTQYF. The chain carries TRBV20-1 and TRBJ2-3; the D call of TRBD1 rests on TCRdb alone, since no DNA is present to check it. There are 15 residues in the CDR3. CDR1 DFQATT and CDR2 SNEGSKA come from the germline V gene (reference sequence).